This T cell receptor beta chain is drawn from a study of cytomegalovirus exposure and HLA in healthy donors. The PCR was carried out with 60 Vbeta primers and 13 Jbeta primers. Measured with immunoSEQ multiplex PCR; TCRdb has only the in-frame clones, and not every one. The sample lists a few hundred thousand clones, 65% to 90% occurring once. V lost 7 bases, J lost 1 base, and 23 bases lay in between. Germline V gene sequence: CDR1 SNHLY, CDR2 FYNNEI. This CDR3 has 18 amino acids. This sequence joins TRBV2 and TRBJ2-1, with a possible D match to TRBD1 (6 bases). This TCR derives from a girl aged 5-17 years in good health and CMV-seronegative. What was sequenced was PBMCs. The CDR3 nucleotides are TGTGCCAGCAAATGGGGCTCAGGGACACTCGGGTCCTACAATGAGCAGTTCTTC. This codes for CASKWGSGTLGSYNEQFF.